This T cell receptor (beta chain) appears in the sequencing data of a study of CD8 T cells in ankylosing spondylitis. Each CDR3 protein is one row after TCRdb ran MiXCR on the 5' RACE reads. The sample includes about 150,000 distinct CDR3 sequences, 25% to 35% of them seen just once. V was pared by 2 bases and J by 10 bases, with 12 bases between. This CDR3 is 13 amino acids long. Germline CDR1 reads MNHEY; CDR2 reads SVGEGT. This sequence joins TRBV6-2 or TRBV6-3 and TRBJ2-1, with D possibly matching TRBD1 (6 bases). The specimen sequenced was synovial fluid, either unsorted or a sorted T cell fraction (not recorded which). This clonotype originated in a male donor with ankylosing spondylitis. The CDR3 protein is CASSYPGTREQFF. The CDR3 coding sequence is TGTGCCAGCAGTTACCCAGGGACAAGAGAGCAGTTCTTC.